The T cell receptor (beta chain) described here comes from a study of T cell responses to AZD1222 COVID-19 vaccine. Study-wide results and caveats: Clonal diversity may have been underestimated in mostly white British donors. Repertoires were obtained solely post-peak T cell response.

This clone appeared a single time. As yet, its antigen is unknown. V lost 5 bases, J lost 1 base, and 8 bases lay in between. Germline-derived CDR1 and CDR2 are SGHVS and FQNEAQ. The CDR3 is 14 amino acids. Here immunoSEQ multiplex PCR was the method, and the copy in TCRdb shows in-frame clones only, minus some. The sample comprises 98,000 or so clones, 86% of which are singletons, and over 3% rests with the top ten. The source is an adult in good health. The chain combines TRBV7-8 with TRBJ2-2, with D unresolved. The sequencing here drew on peripheral blood, taken on day 0 of AZD1222 vaccination. The CDR3 bases are TGTGCCAGCAGCAAACACGAGAACACCGGGGAGCTGTTTTTT. Its protein product is CASSKHENTGELFF.